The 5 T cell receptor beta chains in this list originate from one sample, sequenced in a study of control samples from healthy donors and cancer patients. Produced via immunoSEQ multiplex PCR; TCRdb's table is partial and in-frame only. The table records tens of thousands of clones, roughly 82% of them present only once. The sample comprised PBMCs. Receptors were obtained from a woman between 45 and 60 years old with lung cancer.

The CDR3 nucleotides are TGTGCCAGCAGTTCCCCGGACAGGGTGGATGGCTACACCTTC. It translates to CASSSPDRVDGYTF. This rearrangement joins TRBV6-6 to TRBJ1-2; 8 nucleotides align to TRBD1. CDR3 length: 14 amino acids. Looked up from germline, CDR1 is MNHNY and CDR2 is SVGAGI (reference sequence). The junction had 7 bases not matched to a gene; V was cut back by 4 bases and J by 6 bases.

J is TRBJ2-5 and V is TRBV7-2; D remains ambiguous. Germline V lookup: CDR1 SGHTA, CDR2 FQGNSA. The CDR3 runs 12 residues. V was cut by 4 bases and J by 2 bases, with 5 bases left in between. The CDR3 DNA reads TGTGCCAGCAGCTGGGCGCAAGAGACCCAGTACTTC. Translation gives CASSWAQETQYF. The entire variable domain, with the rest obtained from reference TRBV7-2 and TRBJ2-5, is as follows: GAGVSQSPSNKVTEKGKDVELRCDPISGHTALYWYRQSLGQGLEFLIYFQGNSAPDKSGLPSDRFSAERTGGSVSTLTIQRTQQEDSAVYLCASSWAQETQYFGPGTRLLVL.

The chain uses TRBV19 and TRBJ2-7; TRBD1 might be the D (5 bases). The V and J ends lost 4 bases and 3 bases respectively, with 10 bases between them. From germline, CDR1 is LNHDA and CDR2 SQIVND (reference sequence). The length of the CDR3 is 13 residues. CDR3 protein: CASSRGSSYEQYF. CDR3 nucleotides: TGTGCCAGTAGTAGGGGCAGCAGCTACGAGCAGTACTTC.

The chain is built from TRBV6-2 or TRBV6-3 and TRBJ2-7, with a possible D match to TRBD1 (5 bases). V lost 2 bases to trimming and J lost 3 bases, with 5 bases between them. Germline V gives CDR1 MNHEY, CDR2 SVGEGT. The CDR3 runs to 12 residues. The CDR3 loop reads CASSYQGYEQYF. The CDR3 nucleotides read TGTGCCAGCAGTTACCAGGGCTACGAGCAGTACTTC.

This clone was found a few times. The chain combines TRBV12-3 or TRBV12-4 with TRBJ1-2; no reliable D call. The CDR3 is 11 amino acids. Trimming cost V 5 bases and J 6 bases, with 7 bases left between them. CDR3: CASSLNHGYTF. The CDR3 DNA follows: TGTGCCAGCAGTCTTAATCATGGCTACACCTTC.